Here is one TCR beta chain with its context. Its antigen is undetermined. The sample contains more than one DNA sequence encoding this CDR3. This entry comes from a study of shared clonotypes between healthy human individuals. General study findings and limits: Naive CD4 clonotypes overlapped across a handful of donors at about 5.2%. Enrolling few donors narrowed the genetic and exposure-history diversity that was represented. Apart from blood, nothing was sampled; tissue repertoires likely differ.

Generated by immunoSEQ multiplex PCR, the TCRdb table keeps only in-frame clones and is missing some. The profile shows roughly 2,500,000 clones, approximately 93% of them singletons. This CDR3 spans 15 amino acids. The V end lost 0 bases, the J end lost 0 bases, and 6 bases lay between the germline ends. Germline CDR1 reads SGHRS; CDR2 reads YFSETQ. This TCR came from a man younger than 35 in good health. Some clones in this sample may be carry-over from other donors' samples. This chain connects TRBV5-1 to TRBJ1-4; D is uncertain. Sequenced input: naive CD4+ T cells from PBMCs. This sample's subset: CD45RA+ positively selected. This CDR3 reads CASSLGGTTNEKLFF. DNA for the CDR3: TGCGCCAGCAGCTTGGGAGGGACAACTAATGAAAAACTGTTTTTT.